A single sample gave rise to the 26 T cell receptor beta chains below, sequenced in a study of Graves' ophthalmopathy and Graves' hyperthyroidism (dated by TCRdb to 2016 to 2019). The instrument given in TCRdb is Illumina HiSeq 2000. For repertoire sequencing, the TCR beta CDR3 regions were amplified from RNA transcripts. HTBI primers and the Qiagen OneStep RT-PCR kit were used in a first-round RT-PCR, which was followed by a second-round multiplex PCR, size selection and purification. Through fastp at Q25 and MiXCR, TCRdb rebuilt clones from the public reads, retaining in-frame beta chains. Rows are unified per CDR3 protein, each entry keeping the most common DNA and genes. This sample comprises approximately 480,000 distinct CDR3 sequences, around 14% of them detected only once. 8% to 10% of the sample goes to the ten largest clones. Sequenced: blood. These receptors all stem from a woman younger than 45 with Graves' ophthalmopathy. Donor details come from another sample of the same person, matched by shared clones.

Of note for this clonotype: Sequence at one end of the junction differs from germline and may be a read error. The chain has TRBV23-1 and TRBJ2-2; D could derive from TRBD1 or TRBD2 (6 bases each). TRBV23-1 is reported as an ORF; its role is uncertain. CDR3 length equals 20 residues. Written as DNA, the CDR3 is TGTGCCAGCAGTAACCGAGCGACGGGGGCCTATCCTAGAAACACCGGGGAGCTGTTTTTT. As protein: CASSNRATGAYPRNTGELFF.

The chain couples TRBV7-3 to TRBJ2-5; weak D call: TRBD1 (6 bases). The CDR3 runs 12 residues. Trimming removed 7 bases from V and 5 bases from J, with 11 bases in between. Germline CDR1 is SGHTA and CDR2 is FQGTGA. Written as DNA, the CDR3 is TGTGCCAGCAAGCGGACAGAGGAGACCCAGTACTTC. It specifies CASKRTEETQYF.

This clonotype appeared many times. The genes are TRBV12-3 or TRBV12-4 and TRBJ1-3; TRBD1 might be the D (6 bases). Trimming pared 6 bases from V and 4 bases from J, leaving 16 bases between. The CDR3 length is 15 residues. CDR3: CASRYRDTPGNTIYF. Written as DNA, the CDR3 is TGTGCCAGCAGATACCGGGACACTCCGGGAAACACCATATATTTT.

The sample holds many counts of this clonotype. This chain links TRBV12-3 or TRBV12-4 with TRBJ1-2; D uncertain. This CDR3 region has 13 residues. The V end was cut by 7 bases, the J end by 6 bases, with 15 bases between. CDR3 in amino acids: CASTLNRLDGYTF. The CDR3 nucleotides are TGTGCCAGCACTCTCAACCGTCTGGATGGCTACACCTTC.

This clonotype was counted at least ten times. The chain recombines TRBV9 with TRBJ2-6; 8 bases map to TRBD2. Germline assignment: CDR1 SGDLS and CDR2 YYNGEE. Unmatched junction bases numbered 4, after V lost 0 bases and J lost 2 bases. The CDR3 is 17 amino acids. This chain's CDR3 is CASSVGGSGAGANVLTF. DNA for the CDR3: TGTGCCAGCAGCGTAGGGGGTAGCGGGGCTGGGGCCAACGTCCTGACTTTC.

The J gene is TRBJ2-6, the V gene TRBV11-2; 13 positions match TRBD2. V gave up 6 bases and J gave up 0 bases; unmatched junction bases: 5. Germline assignment: CDR1 SGHAT and CDR2 FQNNGV. The CDR3 runs to 18 residues. The CDR3 DNA sequence: TGTGCCAGCAGACCGACTAGCGGGGGGAACTCTGGGGCCAACGTCCTGACTTTC. It is translated as CASRPTSGGNSGANVLTF.

A few counts support this clonotype. The CDR3 loop is CATSAEWDREETQYF. CDR3 in DNA: TGTGCCACCAGTGCGGAATGGGACAGGGAAGAGACCCAGTACTTC. V and J are TRBV24-1 and TRBJ2-5; 9 bases are a match to TRBD1. The V gene's germline CDR1 is KGHDR and CDR2 SFDVKD. The CDR3 sequence is 15 residues long. The J segment lost 3 bases and the V segment lost 5 bases, leaving 6 bases of the junction unmatched.

This clonotype has a count of ten or more. This chain's CDR3 is CASSSTQGETQYF. DNA of the CDR3: TGCGCCAGCAGCTCGACCCAGGGGGAGACCCAGTACTTC. The rearrangement links TRBV5-1 to TRBJ2-5, with D perhaps TRBD1 (6 bases). Per the germline V gene, CDR1 is SGHRS and CDR2 is YFSETQ. The CDR3 totals 13 residues. Trimming pared 3 bases from V and 5 bases from J, leaving 11 bases between.

This clonotype was counted many times. The chain joins TRBV28 to TRBJ2-5; D may be TRBD2 (6 bases). Trimming took 1 base from V and 2 from J, leaving 14 bases between them. Germline loops: CDR1 MDHEN, CDR2 SYDVKM. The CDR3 runs to 16 residues. CDR3 nucleotides: TGTGCCAGCAGTTTATTAGGGGAACGGGGGCAAGAGACCCAGTACTTC. It is translated as CASSLLGERGQETQYF.

This clonotype appeared many times. The chain has TRBV6-1 and TRBJ1-4, with TRBD1 matching over 8 bases. Germline V gene sequence: CDR1 MNHNS, CDR2 SASEGT. After removal of 6 bases from V and 2 bases from J, the junction contained 2 bases not matched to a gene. This CDR3 has 14 residues. CDR3 amino acids: CASSWTGTNEKLFF. For the CDR3, the DNA is TGTGCCAGCAGCTGGACAGGGACTAATGAAAAACTGTTTTTT.

J is TRBJ2-5 and V is TRBV7-2; 13 positions agree with TRBD2. The CDR3 consists of 14 residues. Germline CDR1 is SGHTA and CDR2 is FQGNSA. The junction had 7 bases not matched to a gene; V was cut back by 5 bases and J by 10 bases. This CDR3 reads CASSPRTSGGIQYF. CDR3 nucleotides: TGTGCCAGCAGCCCTCGGACTAGCGGGGGTATCCAGTACTTC.

In its sample, this clonotype was seen many times. The chain has TRBV7-2 and TRBJ2-7, with no clear D. Germline loops: CDR1 SGHTA, CDR2 FQGNSA. This CDR3 has 13 residues. Trimming removed 5 bases at V and 6 bases at J, with 14 bases between. CDR3 loop: CASSPFIAFEQYF. The CDR3 DNA is TGTGCCAGCAGCCCCTTCATTGCTTTCGAGCAGTACTTC.

In regard to this clonotype: Germline is not matched at one junction end, which may reflect a read error. V and J are TRBV11-2 and TRBJ2-7; D is possibly TRBD2 (5 bases). The V gene's germline CDR1 is SGHAT and CDR2 FQNNGV. CDR3 size: 15 residues. The CDR3 reads CASSLEARETYEQYF. The CDR3 DNA reads TGTGCCAGCAGCTTAGAGGCAAGGGAGACCTACGAGCAGTATTTC.

This clonotype was observed many times. The chain carries TRBV5-1 and TRBJ1-3, with D unclear. Germline-derived CDR1 and CDR2 are SGHRS and YFSETQ. Trimming took 0 bases from V and 0 from J, leaving 7 bases between them. The CDR3 covers 15 residues. CDR3 in amino acids: CASSLEVSSGNTIYF. In nucleotides, the CDR3 is TGCGCCAGCAGCTTGGAGGTTAGCTCTGGAAACACCATATATTTT.

In this sample, this clonotype turned up many times. The rearrangement joins TRBV12-3 or TRBV12-4 to TRBJ2-5, with TRBD2 identical over 8 bases. The CDR3 extends over 15 amino acids. The trim removed 1 base at V and 5 bases at J, leaving 6 bases unmatched. This CDR3 reads CASSLEGLGAETQYF. The CDR3 DNA reads TGTGCCAGCAGTTTAGAGGGACTAGGGGCTGAGACCCAGTACTTC.

The chain links TRBV11-2 to TRBJ2-2; D ambiguous. V lost 5 bases, J lost 5 bases, and 21 bases lay in between. Germline CDR1 SGHAT, CDR2 FQNNGV. CDR3 length: 17 residues. The CDR3 sequence: CASSTRPDGTPTGELFF. The CDR3 DNA follows: TGTGCCAGCAGCACCCGGCCGGACGGAACCCCTACCGGGGAGCTGTTTTTT.

This clonotype was seen many times. The chain is built from TRBV12-3 or TRBV12-4 and TRBJ2-3; TRBD2 matches at 8 bases. Unmatched junction bases numbered 3, after V lost 6 bases and J lost 1 base. The CDR3 contains 14 residues. The CDR3 loop reads CASSHSGGTDTQYF. For the CDR3, the DNA is TGTGCCAGCAGCCATAGCGGGGGCACAGATACGCAGTATTTT.

This clonotype was counted ten times or more. V is TRBV27 and J is TRBJ2-7; the match to TRBD2 covers 12 bases. The V gene's germline CDR1 is MNHEY and CDR2 SMNVEV (reference sequence). The trim removed 6 bases at V and 3 bases at J, leaving 15 bases unmatched. The CDR3 extends over 18 amino acids. For the CDR3, the DNA is TGTGCCAGCAGGCCTCTAGCGGGGGGGGCCTCGACTTACTACGAGCAGTACTTC. This sequence encodes CASRPLAGGASTYYEQYF.

This clonotype has a count of ten or more. The chain links TRBV29-1 to TRBJ2-5; a weak D match, TRBD2 (6 bases). The CDR3 spans 14 residues. From germline, CDR1 is SQVTM and CDR2 ANQGSEA. V was trimmed by 3 bases and J by 4 bases, leaving 15 bases between them. CDR3 region: CSVDLGGAGETQYF. Written as DNA, the CDR3 is TGCAGCGTTGACCTTGGAGGGGCGGGAGAGACCCAGTACTTC.

This clonotype was seen repeatedly, ten times or more. The chain has TRBV6-1 and TRBJ2-7; the D gene is possibly TRBD1 (5 bases). The CDR3 is 15 residues long. Germline V gene lookup returns CDR1 MNHNS and CDR2 SASEGT. Trimming left V 7 bases short and J 3 bases short, with 19 bases between. The CDR3: CASTPMDTMYYEQYF. The CDR3 region has the DNA TGTGCCAGCACCCCTATGGACACGATGTACTACGAGCAGTACTTC.

This clonotype has a handful of counts. One base away lies a much larger clone, so this may be a sequencing read error. The chain has TRBV10-3 and TRBJ2-6, with D possibly TRBD1 on 5 matching bases. The CDR3 has 17 amino acids. Germline V CDR1 and CDR2: ENHRY, SYGVKD. This CDR3 is CAISESMVSSGANVMTF. The CDR3, as DNA: TGTGCCATCAGTGAGTCGATGGTTAGCTCTGGGGCCAACGTCATGACTTTC.

This clonotype was observed many times. Mismatch with germline at one junction end may stem from a read error. The chain is built from TRBV5-1 and TRBJ1-5; D uncertain. The CDR3 is made up of 14 amino acids. In germline, CDR1 is SGHRS, CDR2 YFSETQ. This CDR3 reads CASSLEGRNQPQHF. The CDR3 DNA reads TGTGCCAGCAGCTTAGAGGGCAGGAATCAGCCCCAGCATTTT. Filled out from reference TRBV5-1 and TRBJ1-5, the complete variable domain reads KAGVTQTPRYLIKTRGQQVTLSCSPISGHRSVSWYQQTPGQGLQFLFEYFSETQRNKGNFPGRFSGRQFSNSRSEMNVSTLELGDSALYLCASSLEGRNQPQHFGDGTRLSIL.

This clonotype was counted ten times or more. The genes are TRBV6-1 and TRBJ1-3; D is unresolved. This CDR3 comprises 16 residues. The V gene's germline CDR1 is MNHNS and CDR2 SASEGT. V lost 2 bases and J 0 bases, leaving 11 bases between the germline ends. The CDR3 is CASSEMEARSGNTIYF. CDR3 DNA sequence: TGTGCCAGCAGTGAAATGGAGGCACGCTCTGGAAACACCATATATTTT.

This clonotype appeared many times. The V gene is TRBV4-1, the J gene TRBJ2-5; either TRBD1 or TRBD2 may fit D (5 bases each). Per the germline V gene, CDR1 is MGHRA and CDR2 is YSYEKL. The CDR3 covers 14 residues. The V end lost 3 bases, the J end lost 2 bases, and 10 bases lay between the germline ends. CDR3: CASSHSGLQETQYF. The CDR3 DNA reads TGCGCCAGCAGCCACTCGGGGCTTCAAGAGACCCAGTACTTC.

The table lists this clonotype with many counts. This rearrangement joins TRBV24-1 to TRBJ1-5, with TRBD1 as a possible D gene (5 bases). V was cut by 6 bases and J by 7 bases, with 12 bases left in between. Germline V gene data show CDR1 as KGHDR and CDR2 as SFDVKD. The CDR3 is made up of 13 amino acids. In DNA form, the CDR3 reads TGTGCCACCAGTCCTAGGGGTGGACAGCCCCAGCATTTT. It is translated as CATSPRGGQPQHF.

This clonotype appeared a few times. This chain joins TRBV4-1 and TRBJ2-7; D might be TRBD2 (6 bases). Germline CDR1 and CDR2: MGHRA and YSYEKL. V shed 4 bases and J shed 2 bases, with 15 bases lying between them. This CDR3 spans 15 amino acids. CDR3: CASSLTRGTAYEQYF. The CDR3 DNA is TGCGCCAGCAGCCTAACCCGCGGGACCGCCTACGAGCAGTACTTC.